A selection of T cell receptor beta chains follows, all from one sample in a study of T cells after posttransplantation cyclophosphamide. This table comes from immunoSEQ multiplex PCR, and its TCRdb copy is limited to in-frame clones, with some not included. The sample is made up of 2,500 to 3,500 clones, none counted only once. The material sequenced was PBMCs, taken after allogeneic stem cell transplant with posttransplant cyclophosphamide. Receptors originate from a female patient in her 50s who received an allogeneic stem cell transplant from a related donor, was CMV-positive, and had no GVHD. The T cells may come from the graft donor. CDR3s include the opening cysteine and the closing phenylalanine or tryptophan. The D gene is left open where the match is weak. Rows may omit the clone size; those that give it use once, few, many or a size class.

CDR3nt,CDR3aa,d_gene,v_gene,abundance,j_gene
TGTGCCAGCAGCTTGGGGGGGACCGGGGAGCTGTTTTTT,CASSLGGTGELFF,TRBD2,TRBV7-9,many,TRBJ2-2
TGTGCCAGCAGTGCGCGACACCTCGTCGGGGAGCTGTTTTTT,CASSARHLVGELFF,.,TRBV6-1,many,TRBJ2-2
TGTGCCAGCAGTGAATCACAAGGGTTTTCTGAAGCTTTCTTT,CASSESQGFSEAFF,.,TRBV25-1,many,TRBJ1-1
TGTGCCAGCAGCTTAGCGGTGGGGGGAACTCAGCCCCAGCATTTT,CASSLAVGGTQPQHF,.,TRBV7-2,many,TRBJ1-5
TGTGCCAGCAGGGGGGGGGCAGGGAGGCCCGGGGAGCTGTTTTTT,CASRGGAGRPGELFF,.,TRBV2,many,TRBJ2-2
TGTGCCAGCAGTTATGCGGGGGAGCAGTACTTC,CASSYAGEQYF,.,TRBV6-2/TRBV6-3,many,TRBJ2-7
TGTGCCAGCAGCGTAGAGGGGACTAGCGGTGGGGGGACCCAGTACTTC,CASSVEGTSGGGTQYF,TRBD2,TRBV9,many,TRBJ2-5
TGTGCCAGCAGTCGTGGACAGGGAGGGAGGAATGAAAAACTGTTTTTT,CASSRGQGGRNEKLFF,TRBD1,TRBV2,many,TRBJ1-4
TGTGCCAGCAGCGGTAGCGGGAGGACGACGAACACCGGGGAGCTGTTTTTT,CASSGSGRTTNTGELFF,TRBD2,TRBV9,many,TRBJ2-2
TGTGCCAGCAGTGCGAGAAGGGGAGAATCACCCCTCCACTTT,CASSARRGESPLHF,.,TRBV2,many,TRBJ1-6
TGTGCCTGGAGTGTATCGGGACAGGTGTACTTC,CAWSVSGQVYF,TRBD1,TRBV30,many,TRBJ2-7
TGTGCCAGCAGTACCGATTGGGGGGTCGGGGAGCTGTTTTTT,CASSTDWGVGELFF,.,TRBV5-4,medium-sized,TRBJ2-2
TGTGCCAGTAGTCCTGGGACAGGGGGGTCCTCCTACGAGCAGTACTTC,CASSPGTGGSSYEQYF,TRBD1,TRBV19,many,TRBJ2-7
TGTGCCAGCAGCTTCAGACAGGGACGATCTGGAAACACCATATATTTT,CASSFRQGRSGNTIYF,TRBD1,TRBV5-4,medium-sized,TRBJ1-3
TGTGCCAGCAGCGCCTCGACAGGGATGAACTATGGCTACACCTTC,CASSASTGMNYGYTF,TRBD1,TRBV9,.,TRBJ1-2
TGCGCCAGCAGCTTAGGACGGGCACAGGAAGGGGGCATTCAGTACTTC,CASSLGRAQEGGIQYF,.,TRBV5-1,medium-sized,TRBJ2-4
TGTGCCAGCAGTTTATACAAGACAGGGGGCGCCAACAATGAGCAGTTCTTC,CASSLYKTGGANNEQFF,TRBD1,TRBV28,many,TRBJ2-1
TGTGCCAGCAGTTTATTTTCCCCGGGTCCGATTAGGCCCCAAGAGACCCAGTACTTC,CASSLFSPGPIRPQETQYF,.,TRBV27,many,TRBJ2-5
TGTGCCACCAGTGAGGGTAGGGGACAAGAGTACCAAGAGACCCAGTACTTC,CATSEGRGQEYQETQYF,.,TRBV24-1,few,TRBJ2-5
TGTGCCAGCAGCTCCTACGGACTAGCGGGGAATGAGCAGTTCTTC,CASSSYGLAGNEQFF,TRBD2,TRBV11-3,many,TRBJ2-1
TGTGCCAGTAGTTCTTACAGGGTTGGTTCCTACGAGCAGTACTTC,CASSSYRVGSYEQYF,.,TRBV19,many,TRBJ2-7
TGTGCCAGTATAAGCCCCGACACAGATACGCAGTATTTT,CASISPDTDTQYF,.,TRBV19,many,TRBJ2-3
TGTGCCAGTAGTACGCCGCCGGGACAAGGGGAAAAACTGTTTTTT,CASSTPPGQGEKLFF,.,TRBV19,medium-sized,TRBJ1-4
TGTGCCAGCAGCTTAGCATCAGGGGCTGATGAGCAGTTCTTC,CASSLASGADEQFF,.,TRBV7-2,many,TRBJ2-1
TGTGCCAGCAGAATACTAGCGTCCCGTGGTCGCGGGGAGCTGTTTTTT,CASRILASRGRGELFF,TRBD2,TRBV6-2/TRBV6-3,many,TRBJ2-2
TGTGCCAGCACAAAGCAGGGAACCGGGGCCAACGTCCTGACTTTC,CASTKQGTGANVLTF,.,TRBV25-1,medium-sized,TRBJ2-6
TGTGCCAGCTCACCACCGGGACAGGTATACAATGAGCAGTTCTTC,CASSPPGQVYNEQFF,TRBD1,TRBV18,many,TRBJ2-1
TGTGCCAGCAGGGAGCCAGGTGGAGGGGATGAGCAGTTCTTC,CASREPGGGDEQFF,.,TRBV11-2,medium-sized,TRBJ2-1
TGTGCCAGCAGCCCCCAAACAGATACGCAGTATTTT,CASSPQTDTQYF,.,TRBV7-9,medium-sized,TRBJ2-3
TGTGCCACCAACCAGGGACTAGACAATGAGCAGTTCTTC,CATNQGLDNEQFF,TRBD2,TRBV15,many,TRBJ2-1
TGTGCCAGCATCCTAGGGGGGGCCATATCGAGCACAGATACGCAGTATTTT,CASILGGAISSTDTQYF,.,TRBV28,many,TRBJ2-3
TGTGCCAGCAGCGCCCAGGCGGGCGGGAGAGAACTAATCGGTGAGCAGTTCTTC,CASSAQAGGRELIGEQFF,TRBD2,TRBV9,many,TRBJ2-1
TGTGCCAGTAGTATAGTGGAAGGGTCCCTCCTCACCTTC,CASSIVEGSLLTF,.,TRBV19,medium-sized,TRBJ1-2
TGTGCCAGCAGCGGGGGGGCCTCCTATATCTATGGCTACACCTTC,CASSGGASYIYGYTF,.,TRBV5-4,many,TRBJ1-2
TGTGCCAGCAGCTTAAATCCAGGGGAAGCCTACGAGCAGTACTTC,CASSLNPGEAYEQYF,.,TRBV11-2,many,TRBJ2-7
TGTGCCAGCAGTTACTCCAGGGGGCAGTCCCATGGCTACACCTTC,CASSYSRGQSHGYTF,TRBD1,TRBV6-5,many,TRBJ1-2
TGCGCCAGCAGCTTGGGACTAGCGGGTTACAATGAGCAGTTCTTC,CASSLGLAGYNEQFF,TRBD2,TRBV5-1,many,TRBJ2-1
TGTGCCAGCGGGGCGAACTATGGCTACACCTTC,CASGANYGYTF,.,TRBV28,many,TRBJ1-2